This entry lists 27 T cell receptor beta chains sequenced from one sample in a study of regulatory T cells in long-lasting Graves disease (dated by TCRdb to the early 2020s). The library was prepared using multiplex PCR. Sequenced on an Illumina HiSeq 4000. To build TCR beta libraries, CDR3 regions were amplified by Arm-PCR using iRepertoire HTBI primers. The public reads were quality trimmed at Q25 with fastp and then assembled into clones with MiXCR by TCRdb, keeping productive beta chains. A single entry per CDR3 protein holds the most common genes and DNA from its merged rows. The sample table holds some 420,000 distinct CDR3 sequences, of which 22% were seen once. The ten largest account for around 13% of the sample. Reading the label with the study, this specimen's time point is: persistent/refractory GD, antithyroid drugs over 5 years with positive TRAb. For both TCR sequencing and RNA sequencing, RNA was extracted from PBMCs in TRIzol.

The sequences come from peripheral blood mononuclear cells (PBMCs), collected when the disease was refractory, from a patient treated with antithyroid drugs. All receptors come from a female donor with Graves disease.

Ten or more counts support this clonotype. This chain joins TRBV2 and TRBJ1-1; D gene unclear. CDR1 is SNHLY, CDR2 FYNNEI, per germline. V was shortened by 9 bases and J by 5 bases, with 10 bases between the two germline ends. The CDR3 contains 11 residues. Here the CDR3 reads CASGLGTEAFF. In DNA form, the CDR3 reads TGTGCCAGTGGCTTGGGGACTGAAGCTTTCTTT.

Concerning this clonotype: The junction shows a germline mismatch at one end, possibly a read error. The chain's CDR3 is CASSHPGGTGVLF. DNA for the CDR3: TGTGCCAGCAGTCATCCCGGGGGGACAGGGGTGCTCTTC. This chain links TRBV7-9 with TRBJ2-1; 10 bases fit TRBD1. The germline gives CDR1 SEHNR, CDR2 FQNEAQ (reference sequence). This CDR3 has 13 amino acids.

V and J are TRBV10-3 and TRBJ2-1; the match to TRBD2 covers 8 bases. CDR3 length: 15 amino acids. Germline loops: CDR1 ENHRY, CDR2 SYGVKD. The trim removed 4 bases at V and 7 bases at J, leaving 9 bases unmatched. In DNA, the CDR3 is TGTGCCATCAGTGTCTCAGCGGGAGAAGGGAATGAGCAGTTCTTC. Translation gives CAISVSAGEGNEQFF.

At least ten counts were recorded for this clonotype. V gene TRBV6-1 combines with J gene TRBJ1-2; possible D gene TRBD1, 6 bases. V lost 7 bases and J 5 bases, leaving 14 bases between the germline ends. Germline CDR1 is MNHNS and CDR2 is SASEGT. The CDR3 length is 13 residues. The CDR3 here is CASTVDRAYGYTF. The CDR3 DNA reads as TGTGCCAGCACTGTGGACAGAGCTTATGGCTACACCTTC.

For this clonotype: Likely a read error: the CDR3 ends without its conserved phenylalanine or tryptophan. The chain links TRBV10-3 to TRBJ2-7, with 10 bases that match TRBD1. The CDR3 loop spans 16 amino acids. The germline gives CDR1 ENHRY, CDR2 SYGVKD. With 5 bases clipped from V and 5 bases from J, the junction kept 12 bases outside the gene matches. As DNA, the CDR3 is TGTGCCATCAGTCAAGCGTCCGGGACAGGGGTACACGAGCAGTACTCC. It encodes CAISQASGTGVHEQYS.

This clonotype was observed at least ten times. The rearrangement links TRBV28 to TRBJ1-1, with D maybe TRBD1 (6 bases). CDR1 MDHEN and CDR2 SYDVKM come from the germline V gene. The V and J ends lost 8 bases and 0 bases respectively, with 13 bases between them. The CDR3 is 14 amino acids. The CDR3 is CASSIGTLNTEAFF. The CDR3 nucleotides read TGTGCCAGCTCAATAGGGACACTGAACACTGAAGCTTTCTTT.

This clonotype was detected only a few times. The missing conserved phenylalanine or tryptophan at the end of this CDR3 makes a read error likely. The limits of the CDR3 on the DNA are not certain, so only TCRdb's listed CDR3 is given. The gene calls are TRBV3-2 and TRBJ2-7; the DNA was not used to check the table's D call, TRBD2. TRBV3-2 is assigned pseudogene status. The CDR3 comprises 12 residues, both ends counted. The CDR3 loop reads CASSQDGPSGER.

A word on this clonotype: A far larger clone is one nucleotide away, so this likely arose from a read error. The gene calls are TRBV7-9 and TRBJ2-5; D is perhaps TRBD2 (5 bases). The CDR3 is 13 amino acids. Germline CDR1 is SEHNR and CDR2 is FQNEAQ (reference sequence). The CDR3 sequence: CATGVRVRETQHF. The CDR3 DNA follows: TGTGCCACCGGGGTGAGGGTGCGAGAGACCCAGCACTTC. The whole variable domain, filled in from reference TRBV7-9 and TRBJ2-5, reads DTGVSQNPRHKITKRGQNVTFRCDPISEHNRLYWYRQTLGQGPEFLTYFQNEAQLEKSRLLSDRFSAERPKGSFSTLEIQRTEQGDSAMYLCATGVRVRETQHFGPGTRLLVL.

The sample holds a few counts of this clonotype. This chain links TRBV19 with TRBJ1-3, with D hard to call. CDR1 LNHDA and CDR2 SQIVND come from the germline V gene (reference sequence). The CDR3 runs to 15 residues. V lost 6 bases and J 0 bases, leaving 12 bases between the germline ends. Here the CDR3 reads CASSPQYPSGNTIYF. For the CDR3, the DNA is TGTGCCAGTAGCCCACAGTATCCCTCTGGAAACACCATATATTTT.

This clonotype has ten or more counts. This rearrangement joins TRBV20-1 to TRBJ1-5; D is unresolved. Germline CDR1 DFQATT, CDR2 SNEGSKA (reference sequence). The CDR3 extends over 12 amino acids. V was clipped by 6 bases and J by 5 bases, with 11 bases between them. CDR3 sequence reads: CSATPGDQPQHF. The DNA for the CDR3 is TGCAGTGCAACTCCGGGAGATCAGCCCCAGCATTTT.

V and J are TRBV3-1 and TRBJ2-2; D unclear. Germline lookup yields CDR1 LGHDT and CDR2 YNNKEL (reference sequence). This CDR3 spans 15 amino acids. Trimming cost V 0 bases and J 1 base, with 6 bases left between them. CDR3 in amino acids: CASSQDTENTGELFF. CDR3 nucleotides: TGTGCCAGCAGCCAAGATACAGAGAACACCGGGGAGCTGTTTTTT. The complete variable domain, with remaining parts taken from reference TRBV3-1 and TRBJ2-2, reads DTAVSQTPKYLVTQMGNDKSIKCEQNLGHDTMYWYKQDSKKFLKIMFSYNNKELIINETVPNRFSPKSPDKAHLNLHINSLELGDSAVYFCASSQDTENTGELFFGEGSRLTVL.

The sample holds a few counts of this clonotype. The V gene is TRBV28, the J gene TRBJ2-7, with a possible D match to TRBD1 (6 bases). Germline values: CDR1 MDHEN, CDR2 SYDVKM. The CDR3 extends over 15 amino acids. V shed 8 bases and J shed 2 bases, with 19 bases lying between them. This chain's CDR3 is CASQWTRDTPYEQYF. Written as DNA, the CDR3 is TGTGCCAGCCAATGGACCCGGGACACCCCCTACGAGCAGTACTTC.

The chain has TRBV5-1 and TRBJ2-5, with D possibly matching TRBD2 (6 bases). The CDR3 spans 15 residues. The ends were cut back, 0 bases at V and 3 bases at J, with 12 bases in the middle. Germline V gene data show CDR1 as SGHRS and CDR2 as YFSETQ. CDR3 residues: CASSLAGRVEETQYF. In DNA form, the CDR3 reads TGCGCCAGCAGCTTGGCCGGGAGAGTGGAAGAGACCCAGTACTTC.

This clonotype has ten or more counts. This chain connects TRBV2 to TRBJ2-5, with 11 bases fitting TRBD2. The CDR3 totals 15 residues. V shed 3 bases and J 0 bases; nucleotides not matched to a gene: 0. The germline gives CDR1 SNHLY, CDR2 FYNNEI. CDR3 sequence: CASSEGLADQETQYF. The CDR3 bases are TGTGCCAGCAGTGAGGGACTAGCGGACCAAGAGACCCAGTACTTC.

A word on this clonotype: A far larger clone is a single base away, which makes a read error likely. The chain employs TRBV25-1 and TRBJ1-2; D is unresolved. The CDR3 loop spans 13 amino acids. V lost 6 bases and J lost 7, with 15 bases in between. Germline V lookup: CDR1 MGHDK, CDR2 SYGVNS. CDR3 nucleotide sequence: TGTGCCAGCAGCCTAGGACCGGCCGGTGGCTACACCTTC. Translated: CASSLGPAGGYTF.

At least ten counts were recorded for this clonotype. The gene calls are TRBV6-5 and TRBJ2-7, with 7 bases matching TRBD1. Germline V gene lookup returns CDR1 MNHEY and CDR2 SVGAGI. Losses at the gene ends were 4 bases for V and 5 bases for J; bases not matched to a gene: 11. The CDR3 length is 15 residues. The chain's CDR3 is CASSSNTQTGNEQYF. The CDR3 DNA reads TGTGCCAGCAGTTCCAATACCCAGACAGGGAACGAGCAGTACTTC.

This clonotype was seen repeatedly, ten times or more. CDR3 residues: CATSDSGQLTGELFF. CDR3 bases: TGTGCCACCAGTGACTCGGGACAGCTGACCGGGGAGCTGTTTTTT. The V call is TRBV24-1, the J call TRBJ2-2, with TRBD1 matching over 7 bases. Per the germline V gene, CDR1 is KGHDR and CDR2 is SFDVKD. The trim removed 4 bases at V and 5 bases at J, leaving 6 bases unmatched. The CDR3 runs to 15 residues.

Many counts were recorded for this clonotype. This sequence joins TRBV7-2 and TRBJ1-5; D remains ambiguous. The CDR3 covers 14 residues. In germline, CDR1 is SGHTA, CDR2 FQGNSA. V was trimmed by 1 base and J by 5 bases, leaving 9 bases between them. The CDR3 region is CASSLERVDQPQHF. In DNA, the CDR3 is TGTGCCAGCAGCTTAGAAAGGGTTGATCAGCCCCAGCATTTT.

This clonotype was recorded a few times. This chain links TRBV7-9 with TRBJ2-7; 8 bases align to TRBD2. Germline V gives CDR1 SEHNR, CDR2 FQNEAQ (reference sequence). The CDR3 runs 14 residues. Trimming took 6 bases from V and 7 from J; bases not matched to a gene: 11. The CDR3 region is CASRESGTRREQYF. DNA for the CDR3: TGTGCCAGCAGGGAAAGCGGGACTAGGCGAGAGCAGTACTTC.

This clonotype was picked up a small number of times. The chain uses TRBV4-3 and TRBJ1-4; D may be TRBD1 (6 bases). The V end lost 3 bases, the J end lost 5 bases, and 16 bases lay between the germline ends. Germline-derived CDR1 and CDR2 are LGHNA and YSLEER. CDR3 length: 16 amino acids. The CDR3 sequence: CASSQAPQGGNEKLFF. In DNA form, the CDR3 reads TGCGCCAGCAGCCAGGCCCCCCAAGGGGGGAATGAAAAACTGTTTTTT.

This clonotype was observed at least ten times. The rearrangement joins TRBV2 to TRBJ2-7; tentatively, D is TRBD1 or TRBD2 (7 bases each). From germline, CDR1 is SNHLY and CDR2 FYNNEI. The CDR3 runs 14 residues. Trimming removed 5 bases from V and 2 bases from J, with 13 bases in between. CDR3 coding DNA: TGTGCCAGCAGTTTAAGCGGGACAGCCTACGAGCAGTACTTC. Amino acids: CASSLSGTAYEQYF. Full variable domain (missing parts from reference TRBV2 and TRBJ2-7): EPEVTQTPSHQVTQMGQEVILRCVPISNHLYFYWYRQILGQKVEFLVSFYNNEISEKSEIFDDQFSVERPDGSNFTLKIRSTKLEDSAMYFCASSLSGTAYEQYFGPGTRLTVT.

This clonotype was detected ten times or more. V and J are TRBV10-3 and TRBJ1-2; 7 bases match TRBD1. The V segment lost 7 bases and the J segment 4 bases; nucleotides outside the gene matches: 6. Germline V gene lookup returns CDR1 ENHRY and CDR2 SYGVKD. The CDR3 spans 13 residues. In DNA, the CDR3 is TGTGCCATCACTGGAGGGGGCACCTATGGCTACACCTTC. Its translation is CAITGGGTYGYTF.

This clonotype occurred a few times. The chain carries TRBV19 and TRBJ1-4; D unresolved. Trimming pared 3 bases from V and 0 bases from J, leaving 14 bases between. The CDR3 covers 17 residues. CDR1 is LNHDA, CDR2 SQIVND, per germline (reference sequence). CDR3 bases: TGTGCCAGTAGTATGGGTGTTGGATTTGCAACTAATGAAAAACTGTTTTTT. Amino acids: CASSMGVGFATNEKLFF.

This clonotype came up a few times. J is TRBJ2-7 and V is TRBV5-1, with D perhaps assigned TRBD1 or TRBD2 (6 bases each). The V and J ends lost 1 base and 5 bases respectively, with 16 bases between them. This CDR3 is built from 15 residues. Germline lookup yields CDR1 SGHRS and CDR2 YFSETQ. CDR3 sequence: CASSLLQGGVDEQYF. The CDR3 DNA is TGCGCCAGCAGCTTGTTACAGGGAGGAGTCGACGAGCAGTACTTC.

This clonotype turned up a few times. The chain uses TRBV9 and TRBJ1-4; a weak D match, TRBD1 (6 bases). This CDR3 contains 12 residues. Trimming stripped 4 bases from V and 9 bases from J, with 10 bases between. CDR1 is SGDLS, CDR2 YYNGEE, per germline. CDR3 region: CASSSTGKKLFF. The CDR3 DNA reads as TGTGCCAGCAGCTCGACAGGCAAAAAACTGTTTTTT.

This clonotype has at least ten counts. This chain joins TRBV11-2 and TRBJ2-7; 10 bases are shared with TRBD2. This CDR3 contains 14 residues. Trimming removed 3 bases from V and 5 bases from J; junction bases left unmatched: 4. CDR1 is SGHAT and CDR2 is FQNNGV in the germline V gene. The CDR3 loop is CASSFNLAGDEQYF. The CDR3, as DNA: TGTGCCAGCAGCTTTAACCTAGCGGGAGACGAGCAGTACTTC.

This clonotype has at least ten counts. This chain joins TRBV6-1 and TRBJ1-6; 8 bases are a match to TRBD1. Germline V gives CDR1 MNHNS, CDR2 SASEGT. The CDR3 is 16 residues long. Trimming at V came to 5 bases and at J to 2 bases, leaving 5 bases not matched to a gene. In nucleotides, the CDR3 is TGTGCCAGCAGTCTACAGGGGGTAACCTATAATTCACCCCTCCACTTT. Protein: CASSLQGVTYNSPLHF.